A selection of T cell receptor beta chains follows, all from one sample in a study of blood T cell repertoires in COVID-19. Method: immunoSEQ multiplex PCR; TCRdb's copy keeps in-frame clones and lacks some. The repertoire holds 35,000 to 50,000 clones, with 82% as singletons. The sample was peripheral blood. The receptors stem from a woman between 65 and 79 years old with acute or convalescent COVID-19. CDR3s include the opening cysteine and the closing phenylalanine or tryptophan. The order of the fields is CDR3 DNA, CDR3 protein, D gene, J gene, clone size, V gene. A D gene is named only where the DNA matches it firmly. Clone size is given for some rows only: seen once, a few or many times, or a class if the clone is expanded.

TGTGCCAGCAGCTTGGGCAGCGGAGACATTCAGTACTTC,CASSLGSGDIQYF,NA,TRBJ2-4,NA,TRBV11-2
TGCGCCAGCAGTCCGACTGGGAACACTGAAGCTTTCTTT,CASSPTGNTEAFF,NA,TRBJ1-1,few,TRBV5-1
TGCGCCAGCAGTCAAACGACTAGCGGCTATAGCACAGATACGCAGTATTTT,CASSQTTSGYSTDTQYF,TRBD2,TRBJ2-3,few,TRBV4-1
TGTGCCAGTAGTTACCCCCGAAGCCCTGGAAACACCATATATTTT,CASSYPRSPGNTIYF,NA,TRBJ1-3,NA,TRBV19
TGTGCCAGCAGTTTAGGGCGACTAGCGGGAGACTACAATGAGCAGTTCTTC,CASSLGRLAGDYNEQFF,TRBD2,TRBJ2-1,NA,TRBV27
TGTGCCAGCAGTTTTCATAGCGGGGCCACAGATACGCAGTATTTT,CASSFHSGATDTQYF,TRBD2,TRBJ2-3,NA,TRBV28
TGTGCCAGCAGTCGGCGGGCTAGCAATCAGCCCCAGCATTTT,CASSRRASNQPQHF,NA,TRBJ1-5,NA,TRBV28
TGTGCCAGCAGTGAACAGGGGGCAGGGAAGGAGACCCAGTACTTC,CASSEQGAGKETQYF,TRBD1,TRBJ2-5,NA,TRBV6-1
TGTGCCAGCAGCTTAGAATCGACAGGGGGATCCTACGAGCAGTACTTC,CASSLESTGGSYEQYF,TRBD1,TRBJ2-7,once,TRBV7-2
TGTGCCAGCAGCGACCACCTGGCAGGGCCATCCCAGCCCCAGCATTTT,CASSDHLAGPSQPQHF,NA,TRBJ1-5,NA,TRBV6-2/TRBV6-3
TGTGCCAGCAGCCAAGATTGGTATCAACCGGGAACCATCTCCTACGAGCAGTACTTC,CASSQDWYQPGTISYEQYF,NA,TRBJ2-7,few,TRBV4-2
TGTGCCTGGACCATGAACACCGGGGAGCTGTTTTTT,CAWTMNTGELFF,NA,TRBJ2-2,NA,TRBV30
TGTGCCAGCAACAGGGTAATGAACACTGAAGCTTTCTTT,CASNRVMNTEAFF,NA,TRBJ1-1,NA,TRBV9
TGTGCCAGCAGCTTCGAGACAGGGGACGGCTACACCTTC,CASSFETGDGYTF,TRBD1,TRBJ1-2,NA,TRBV7-9
TGCGCCAGCAGCTGGGACAGGCCTCCGAACACTGAAGCTTTCTTT,CASSWDRPPNTEAFF,TRBD1,TRBJ1-1,NA,TRBV5-1
TGTGCCAGCAGCCTTCTAGCGGGCGGGGCAGATACGCAGTATTTT,CASSLLAGGADTQYF,TRBD2,TRBJ2-3,NA,TRBV9
TGTGCCAGCAGCCAGCCGGGACTTAACGAGCAGTACTTC,CASSQPGLNEQYF,NA,TRBJ2-7,NA,TRBV7-8
TGTGCCAGCAGCTTAGGCGGGGGCTACACCGGGGAGCTGTTTTTT,CASSLGGGYTGELFF,NA,TRBJ2-2,NA,TRBV7-2
TGTGCCAGCAGTTACGGGGGGGGAGAGTCTTATGGCTACACCTTC,CASSYGGGESYGYTF,NA,TRBJ1-2,NA,TRBV6-6
TGTGCCAGCATGCTAGCCCTTGACTCCTACGAGCAGTACTTC,CASMLALDSYEQYF,NA,TRBJ2-7,NA,TRBV7-9
TGCGCCAGCAGCTTGCCCGGGGACATTCAGTACTTC,CASSLPGDIQYF,NA,TRBJ2-4,NA,TRBV5-1
TGTGCCAGTAGTAACTTACAGGGGGCGCGTGAAAAACTGTTTTTT,CASSNLQGAREKLFF,TRBD1,TRBJ1-4,NA,TRBV19
TGTGCCAGCAGCTTAGAGGGAGTAGCACAGAGCACAGATACGCAGTATTTT,CASSLEGVAQSTDTQYF,NA,TRBJ2-3,NA,TRBV7-9
TGCGCCAGCAGCAACAGGGGACCCACTGAAGCTTTCTTT,CASSNRGPTEAFF,TRBD1,TRBJ1-1,NA,TRBV10-1
TGTGCCAGCAGCTTAGACCTACAGGGTTTAGGCTACACCTTC,CASSLDLQGLGYTF,NA,TRBJ1-2,NA,TRBV11-1
TGTGCCAGCAGTGAAACAGGGTGGAGAGATACGCAGTATTTT,CASSETGWRDTQYF,NA,TRBJ2-3,once,TRBV6-1
TGTGCCACCAGAGTGGGACTAGCGGGAAGCTTTTCCTACGAGCAGTACTTC,CATRVGLAGSFSYEQYF,TRBD2,TRBJ2-7,few,TRBV24-1